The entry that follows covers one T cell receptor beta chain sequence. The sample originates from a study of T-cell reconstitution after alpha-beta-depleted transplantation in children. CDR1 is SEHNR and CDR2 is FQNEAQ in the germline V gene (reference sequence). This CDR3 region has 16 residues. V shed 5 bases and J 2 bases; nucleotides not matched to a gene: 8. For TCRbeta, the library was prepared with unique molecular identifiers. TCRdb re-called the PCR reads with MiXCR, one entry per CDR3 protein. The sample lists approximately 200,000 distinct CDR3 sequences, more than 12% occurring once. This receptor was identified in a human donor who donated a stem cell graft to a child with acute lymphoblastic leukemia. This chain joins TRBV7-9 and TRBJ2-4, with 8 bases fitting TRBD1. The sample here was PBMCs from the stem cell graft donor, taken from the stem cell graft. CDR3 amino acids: CASSPTQGATKNIQYF. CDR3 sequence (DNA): TGTGCCAGCAGCCCGACTCAGGGGGCGACCAAAAACATTCAGTACTTC.